Below, 3 T cell receptor beta chains from the same sample are listed, as sequenced in a study of T cells in Graves' hyperthyroidism and ophthalmopathy (dated by TCRdb to 2018 to 2020). The library was obtained by multiplex PCR. The sample was run on an Illumina HiSeq 2000. Amplification of TCR beta CDR3 regions was carried out from RNA transcripts. The TCR CDR3 was subjected to a first round of RT-PCR using the HTBI primer set and the Qiagen OneStep RT-PCR kit. Using fastp at Q25 and MiXCR, TCRdb reprocessed the public reads and kept productive beta chains. Every CDR3 protein is listed once, alongside the most common genes and DNA of its rows. This sample is represented by roughly 240,000 distinct CDR3 sequences; 16% of them were singletons. The ten largest make up 28% of the sample. The sample consisted of blood. These receptors were collected from a woman aged 18-29 years with Graves' ophthalmopathy.

The chain recombines TRBV15 with TRBJ2-3, with TRBD2 matching 15 bases. Germline-derived CDR1 and CDR2 are LNHNV and YYDKDF (reference sequence). This CDR3 is 17 amino acids long. The trim removed 5 bases at V and 6 bases at J, leaving 9 bases unmatched. DNA of the CDR3: TGTGCCACCAGCGCCAGGACTAGCGGGAGGGGAGACGATACGCAGTATTTT. As protein: CATSARTSGRGDDTQYF.

This clonotype was recorded at least ten times. The chain is built from TRBV24-1 and TRBJ2-3, with TRBD1 matching 7 bases. Per germline, CDR1 KGHDR and CDR2 SFDVKD. Trimming at V came to 2 bases and at J to 0 bases, leaving 13 bases not matched to a gene. There are 19 residues in the CDR3. The DNA for the CDR3 is TGTGCCACCAGTGATTCGGACAGGTCCTTACCAGATAGCACAGATACGCAGTATTTT. Its protein product is CATSDSDRSLPDSTDTQYF.

J is TRBJ2-1 and V is TRBV19, with TRBD2 matching 11 bases. CDR3 length: 13 residues. The V segment lost 9 bases and the J segment 5 bases; nucleotides outside the gene matches: 3. Germline V lookup: CDR1 LNHDA, CDR2 SQIVND (reference sequence). In DNA, the CDR3 is TGTGCCAGCCGACTAGCGGGAAACAATGAGCAGTTCTTC. Translated, it gives CASRLAGNNEQFF.